This TCR beta chain was identified in a study of CD8+ T cells in alopecia areata. As for the study in general: Once tofacitinib had been taken for 6 to 18 months, 6 months off drug followed.

Peripheral blood and lesional scalp punch biopsies were taken from alopecia areata patients. Following RNA extraction, reverse transcription yielded cDNA that acted as the sequencing template. Repertoires were generated with immunoSEQ multiplex PCR, while TCRdb's copy carries only in-frame clones and drops some. Of fewer than 250,000 clones in the sample, about 60% were seen once. As to this clone: Its cognate antigen is unknown.

Study-level findings and limits: Mice showed clearer TCR sharing than patients did, a gap that was possibly HLA-related.

The CDR3 length is 16 residues. With 3 bases clipped from V and 4 bases from J, the junction kept 10 bases outside the gene matches. In germline, CDR1 is SQVTM, CDR2 ANQGSEA. The clonotype originates from a human donor with alopecia areata. Sample: CD4+ T cells sorted from blood, taken at week 0. The chain joins TRBV29-1 to TRBJ2-1, with 9 bases aligning to TRBD1. CDR3 in amino acids: CSVDAVRDREYNEQFF. CDR3 nucleotide sequence: TGCAGCGTTGATGCTGTCCGGGACAGGGAATACAATGAGCAGTTCTTC.